These T cell receptor beta chains were read from a single sample in a study of blood T cell repertoires in COVID-19. Produced via immunoSEQ multiplex PCR; TCRdb's table is partial and in-frame only. Of 90,000 to 130,000 clones in the sample, about 85% were seen once. Sequenced: peripheral blood. The receptors shown here come from a middle-aged man with acute or convalescent COVID-19. The CDR3 runs from the conserved cysteine through the conserved F or W. Fields, in order: clone size, D gene, V gene, J gene, CDR3 DNA, CDR3 protein. The D gene is left open where the match is weak. Expanded clones get a size class; other rows say once, few or many, or leave the size out.

abundance: NA
d_gene: NA
v_gene: TRBV5-1
j_gene: TRBJ1-2
CDR3nt: TGCGCCAGCAGCCTGGGGACAACGGAGGGCTACACCTTC
CDR3aa: CASSLGTTEGYTF

abundance: NA
d_gene: TRBD1
v_gene: TRBV7-3
j_gene: TRBJ2-2
CDR3nt: TGTGCCAGCAGCTTCAATACAGGGGCGAACACCGGGGAGCTGTTTTTT
CDR3aa: CASSFNTGANTGELFF

abundance: once
d_gene: NA
v_gene: TRBV3-1/TRBV3-2
j_gene: TRBJ2-3
CDR3nt: TGTGCCAGCAGCCCTAGAGGCTTCCTCACAGATACGCAGTATTTT
CDR3aa: CASSPRGFLTDTQYF

abundance: NA
d_gene: NA
v_gene: TRBV6-4
j_gene: TRBJ2-1
CDR3nt: TGTGCCAGCAGTGAAAGGCCGGAGCAAACCTACAATGAGCAGTTCTTC
CDR3aa: CASSERPEQTYNEQFF

abundance: NA
d_gene: TRBD1
v_gene: TRBV2
j_gene: TRBJ2-7
CDR3nt: TGTGCCAGCAGTAATAACAGGGGGAACTACGAGCAGTACTTC
CDR3aa: CASSNNRGNYEQYF

abundance: NA
d_gene: TRBD1
v_gene: TRBV5-3
j_gene: TRBJ2-7
CDR3nt: TGTGCCAGAAGCGTTAAGCTCCGGGACAGGGAGGAGTGCGAGCAGTACTTC
CDR3aa: CARSVKLRDREECEQYF

abundance: NA
d_gene: NA
v_gene: TRBV28
j_gene: TRBJ2-1
CDR3nt: TGTGCCAGCACCCCGACAGCCTACAATGAGCAGTTCTTC
CDR3aa: CASTPTAYNEQFF

abundance: NA
d_gene: NA
v_gene: TRBV28
j_gene: TRBJ1-1
CDR3nt: TGTGCCAGCAGTACGCCTCGGGGGAACACTGAAGCTTTCTTT
CDR3aa: CASSTPRGNTEAFF

abundance: NA
d_gene: TRBD1
v_gene: TRBV11-2
j_gene: TRBJ2-6
CDR3nt: TGTGCCAGCAGCTTACCGACAGGGGGCCTGTCTGGGGCCAACGTCCTGACTTTC
CDR3aa: CASSLPTGGLSGANVLTF

abundance: NA
d_gene: NA
v_gene: TRBV5-1
j_gene: TRBJ2-1
CDR3nt: TGCGCCAGCAGCTTGGGACAGTTGTCCTACAATGAGCAGTTCTTC
CDR3aa: CASSLGQLSYNEQFF

abundance: NA
d_gene: TRBD1
v_gene: TRBV30
j_gene: TRBJ2-7
CDR3nt: TGTGCCTGGAGTGTAGGGGGCGGCTACGAGCAGTACTTC
CDR3aa: CAWSVGGGYEQYF

abundance: NA
d_gene: NA
v_gene: TRBV27
j_gene: TRBJ2-6
CDR3nt: TGTGCCAGCAGTTTAACAGGAGGGCTCCCTGGGGCCAACGTCCTGACTTTC
CDR3aa: CASSLTGGLPGANVLTF

abundance: NA
d_gene: TRBD2
v_gene: TRBV11-2
j_gene: TRBJ2-2
CDR3nt: TGTGCCAGCAGCCGTATAGCGGGGGGGCTCACCGGGGAGCTGTTTTTT
CDR3aa: CASSRIAGGLTGELFF